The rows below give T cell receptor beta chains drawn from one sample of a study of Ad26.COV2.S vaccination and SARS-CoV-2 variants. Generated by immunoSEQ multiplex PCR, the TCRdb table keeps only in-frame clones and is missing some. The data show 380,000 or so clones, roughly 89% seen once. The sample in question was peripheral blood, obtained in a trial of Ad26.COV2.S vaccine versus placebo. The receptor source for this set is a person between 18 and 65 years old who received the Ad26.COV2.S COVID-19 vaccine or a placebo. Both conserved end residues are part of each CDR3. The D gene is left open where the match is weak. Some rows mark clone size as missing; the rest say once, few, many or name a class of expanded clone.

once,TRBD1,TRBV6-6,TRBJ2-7,CASSPGQGAYEQYF,TGTGCCAGCAGCCCGGGACAGGGGGCCTACGAGCAGTACTTC
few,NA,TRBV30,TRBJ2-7,CAWTLERSYEQYF,TGTGCCTGGACTCTCGAACGGTCCTACGAGCAGTACTTC
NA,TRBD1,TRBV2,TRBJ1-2,CASKEDRGLGGYTF,TGTGCCAGCAAAGAGGACAGGGGGCTTGGTGGCTACACCTTC
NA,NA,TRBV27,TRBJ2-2,CASSLILSTGELFF,TGTGCCAGCAGTTTAATCCTATCGACCGGGGAGCTGTTTTTT
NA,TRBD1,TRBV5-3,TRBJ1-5,CARSSPEQGAGNQPQHF,TGTGCCAGAAGCTCCCCGGAACAGGGGGCTGGCAATCAGCCCCAGCATTTT
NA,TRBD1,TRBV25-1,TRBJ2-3,CASTGQGKTDTQYF,TGTGCCAGCACTGGACAGGGAAAAACAGATACGCAGTATTTT
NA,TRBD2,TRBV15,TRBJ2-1,CATSRDGPSGDNEQFF,TGTGCCACCAGCAGAGATGGCCCTAGCGGGGACAATGAGCAGTTCTTC
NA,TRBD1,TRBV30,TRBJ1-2,CAWSVRDSGTYGYTF,TGTGCCTGGAGTGTCCGGGACAGTGGGACCTATGGCTACACCTTC
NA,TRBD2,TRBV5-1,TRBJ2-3,CASSLLAGGLDTQYF,TGCGCCAGCAGCTTATTAGCGGGGGGGCTAGATACGCAGTATTTT
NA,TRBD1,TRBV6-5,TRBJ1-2,CASSLGQGGFYDYTF,TGTGCCAGCAGTCTCGGACAGGGGGGATTCTATGACTACACCTTC
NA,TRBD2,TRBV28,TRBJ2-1,CASSQPTSGSYNEQFF,TGTGCCAGCAGTCAGCCGACTAGCGGTAGCTACAATGAGCAGTTCTTC
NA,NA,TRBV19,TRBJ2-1,CASSTTGRTYNEQFF,TGTGCCAGTAGTACTACCGGGAGAACCTACAATGAGCAGTTCTTC
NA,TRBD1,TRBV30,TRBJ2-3,CAWRELGTDTDTQYF,TGTGCCTGGAGAGAATTAGGGACAGACACAGATACGCAGTATTTT
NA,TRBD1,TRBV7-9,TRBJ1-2,CASSLTGEAYGYTF,TGTGCCAGCAGCTTGACAGGGGAGGCCTATGGCTACACCTTC
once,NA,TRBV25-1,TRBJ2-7,CASSEPSSYEQYF,TGTGCCAGCAGTGAACCCAGCTCCTACGAGCAGTACTTC
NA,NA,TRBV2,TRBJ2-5,CASSESPEETQYF,TGTGCCAGCAGTGAATCACCGGAAGAGACCCAGTACTTC
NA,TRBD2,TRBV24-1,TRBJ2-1,CATSDRLAGYNEQFF,TGTGCCACCAGTGACCGGCTAGCGGGCTACAATGAGCAGTTCTTC
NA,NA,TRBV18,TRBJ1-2,CASSPLTANYGYTF,TGTGCCAGCTCACCATTAACAGCTAACTATGGCTACACCTTC
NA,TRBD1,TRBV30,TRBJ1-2,CAWSPRGTGYGYTF,TGTGCCTGGAGTCCGCGGGGGACAGGTTATGGCTACACCTTC
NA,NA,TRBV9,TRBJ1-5,CASSQGGAPSSSQPQHF,TGTGCCAGCAGCCAGGGTGGGGCCCCGAGTAGTAGTCAGCCCCAGCATTTT
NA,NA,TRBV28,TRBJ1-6,CASSPPQYNSPLHF,TGTGCCAGCAGCCCCCCGCAGTATAATTCACCCCTCCACTTT
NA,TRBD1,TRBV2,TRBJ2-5,CASSVVRGRETQYF,TGTGCCAGCAGTGTCGTCAGGGGGCGAGAGACCCAGTACTTC
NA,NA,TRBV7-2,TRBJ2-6,CASSLAPRFGANVLTF,TGTGCCAGCAGCTTAGCGCCGAGGTTTGGGGCCAACGTCCTGACTTTC
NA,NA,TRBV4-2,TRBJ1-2,CASSQVQNFNYGYTF,TGTGCCAGCAGCCAAGTACAGAACTTTAACTATGGCTACACCTTC
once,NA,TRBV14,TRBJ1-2,CASSYGAVSNYGYTF,TGTGCCAGCAGCTACGGGGCGGTCTCTAACTATGGCTACACCTTC
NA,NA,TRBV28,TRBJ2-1,CASSSSSSYNEQFF,TGTGCCAGCAGTTCCTCGAGCTCCTACAATGAGCAGTTCTTC
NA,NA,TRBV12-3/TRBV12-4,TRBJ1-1,CASSTTGNTEAFF,TGTGCCAGCAGTACGACGGGGAACACTGAAGCTTTCTTT
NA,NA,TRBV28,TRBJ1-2,CASSAPGGLSYGYTF,TGTGCCAGCAGTGCTCCCGGGGGGCTCAGCTATGGCTACACCTTC
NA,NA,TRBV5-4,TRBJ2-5,CASSSRGGETQYF,TGTGCCAGCAGCTCTAGGGGGGGAGAGACCCAGTACTTC
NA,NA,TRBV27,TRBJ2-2,CASSLSGTNTGELFF,TGTGCCAGCAGTTTATCCGGAACTAACACCGGGGAGCTGTTTTTT
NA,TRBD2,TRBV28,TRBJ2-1,CASSRSGSLDEQFF,TGTGCCAGCAGTCGCAGCGGGAGTCTCGATGAGCAGTTCTTC
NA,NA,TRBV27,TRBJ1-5,CASSLSGTPSHQPQHF,TGTGCCAGCAGTTTATCGGGGACCCCAAGCCATCAGCCCCAGCATTTT